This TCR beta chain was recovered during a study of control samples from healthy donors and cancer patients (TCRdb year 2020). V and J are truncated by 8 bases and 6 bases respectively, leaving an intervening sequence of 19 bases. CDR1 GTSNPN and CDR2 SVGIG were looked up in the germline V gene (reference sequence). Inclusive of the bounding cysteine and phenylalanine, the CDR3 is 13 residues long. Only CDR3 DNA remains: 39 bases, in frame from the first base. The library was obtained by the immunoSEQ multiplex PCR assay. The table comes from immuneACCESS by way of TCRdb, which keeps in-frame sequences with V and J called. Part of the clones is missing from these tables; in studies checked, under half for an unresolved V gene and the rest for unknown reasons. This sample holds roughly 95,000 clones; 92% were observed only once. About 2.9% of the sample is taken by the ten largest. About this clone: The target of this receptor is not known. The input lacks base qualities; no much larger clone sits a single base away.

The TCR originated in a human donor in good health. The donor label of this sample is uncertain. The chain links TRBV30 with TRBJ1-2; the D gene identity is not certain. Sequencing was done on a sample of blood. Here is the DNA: TGTGCCCGTGACCGGGAGGTCCTACATGGCTACACCTTC. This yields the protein CARDREVLHGYTF. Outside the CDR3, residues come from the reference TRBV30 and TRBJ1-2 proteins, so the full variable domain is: SQTIHQWPATLVQPVGSPLSLECTVEGTSNPNLYWYRQAAGRGLQLLFYSVGIGQISSEVPQNLSASRPQDRQFILSSKKLLLSDSGFYLCARDREVLHGYTFGSGTRLTVV.